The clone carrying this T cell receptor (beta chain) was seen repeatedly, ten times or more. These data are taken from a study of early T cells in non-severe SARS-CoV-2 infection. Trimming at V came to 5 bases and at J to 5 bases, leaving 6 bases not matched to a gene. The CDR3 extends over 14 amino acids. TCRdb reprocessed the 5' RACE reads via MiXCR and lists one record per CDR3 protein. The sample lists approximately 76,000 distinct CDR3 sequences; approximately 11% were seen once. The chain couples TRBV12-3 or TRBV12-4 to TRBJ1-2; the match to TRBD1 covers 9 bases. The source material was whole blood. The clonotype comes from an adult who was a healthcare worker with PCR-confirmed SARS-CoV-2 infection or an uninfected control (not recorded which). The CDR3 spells CASSRTGGRYGYTF. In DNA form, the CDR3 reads TGTGCCAGCAGTCGCACAGGGGGCCGGTATGGCTACACCTTC.